These 26 T cell receptor beta chains originate from one sample sequenced in a study of T cells after posttransplantation cyclophosphamide. Sequencing used immunoSEQ multiplex PCR; TCRdb keeps in-frame clones, though not all of them. The sample shows roughly 26,000 clones, no singletons; the ten largest hold over 1.3%. The specimen was PBMCs. The receptor source for this set is a man aged 50 to 60 in good health, CMV-negative, and a related stem cell transplant donor.

This clone was counted only a few times. The CDR3 nucleotides are TGCGCCAACATCCCCCAAGCGGATTCCTACGAGCAGTACTTC. Translated, it gives CANIPQADSYEQYF. The chain recombines TRBV5-1 with TRBJ2-7, with D possibly matching TRBD2 (5 bases). This CDR3 contains 14 residues. V was shortened by 9 bases and J by 1 base, with 17 bases between the two germline ends. The germline gives CDR1 SGHRS, CDR2 YFSETQ. The whole variable domain, remainder taken from reference TRBV5-1 and TRBJ2-7, is KAGVTQTPRYLIKTRGQQVTLSCSPISGHRSVSWYQQTPGQGLQFLFEYFSETQRNKGNFPGRFSGRQFSNSRSEMNVSTLELGDSALYLCANIPQADSYEQYFGPGTRLTVT.

This clone appeared many times. This chain joins TRBV10-2 and TRBJ2-2; the D gene is possibly TRBD1 (6 bases). Between the trimmed V and J ends, which lost 5 bases and 5 bases, there was a span of 12 bases. CDR1 WSHSY and CDR2 SAAADI come from the germline V gene. The CDR3 sequence is 14 residues long. The CDR3 sequence: CASSLGAGTGELFF. DNA of the CDR3: TGCGCCAGCAGTTTGGGGGCCGGAACCGGGGAGCTGTTTTTT.

In its sample, this clone ranks as medium-sized. The chain combines TRBV19 with TRBJ2-1; 9 bases fit TRBD2. The trim removed 4 bases at V and 9 bases at J, leaving 10 bases unmatched. CDR1 is LNHDA, CDR2 SQIVND, per germline (reference sequence). The CDR3 consists of 15 residues. In nucleotides, the CDR3 is TGTGCCAGTAGTACATATAGCGGGAGTAGCGGTGAGCAGTTCTTC. This gives the protein CASSTYSGSSGEQFF.

This clone was counted many times. This chain links TRBV2 with TRBJ2-3, with 7 nucleotides matching TRBD1. Germline V gene sequence: CDR1 SNHLY, CDR2 FYNNEI. The CDR3 spans 15 residues. Losses at the gene ends were 6 bases for V and 1 base for J; bases not matched to a gene: 7. The CDR3 sequence: CASREQGTGTDTQYF. CDR3 nucleotide sequence: TGTGCCAGCAGGGAACAGGGGACCGGCACAGATACGCAGTATTTT.

This clone appeared many times. The gene calls are TRBV27 and TRBJ2-6; D is uncertain. V dropped 8 bases and J dropped 2 bases, with 7 bases sitting between them. The CDR3 runs 13 residues. The germline V gene has CDR1 MNHEY and CDR2 SMNVEV (reference sequence). CDR3 DNA: TGTGCCAGCCGAGCTGCTGGGGCCAACGTCCTGACTTTC. It yields the protein CASRAAGANVLTF.

This clone was counted many times. V usage is TRBV4-2 and J usage is TRBJ2-1; 9 bases agree with TRBD2. The J segment lost 8 bases and the V segment lost 0 bases, leaving 8 bases of the junction unmatched. Per the germline V gene, CDR1 is LGHNA and CDR2 is YNFKEQ. This CDR3 has 16 amino acids. In DNA form, the CDR3 reads TGTGCCAGCAGCCAAGATCTCGGCGGGGGGGCAGATGAGCAGTTCTTC. Translating gives CASSQDLGGGADEQFF.

This clone came up many times. V is TRBV28 and J is TRBJ1-2, with 9 positions matching TRBD1. The CDR3 length is 13 residues. The V and J ends lost 7 bases and 8 bases, in that order; junction bases with no gene match: 8. CDR1 is MDHEN, CDR2 SYDVKM, per germline. In DNA, the CDR3 is TGTGCCAGCACCGACAGGGGGAGGGGGGGCTACACCTTC. It translates to CASTDRGRGGYTF.

This clone was detected ten times or more. This chain uses TRBV6-1 with TRBJ2-1, with 11 bases matching TRBD2. V was pared by 2 bases and J by 7 bases, with 7 bases of the junction left unmatched. Per germline, CDR1 MNHNS and CDR2 SASEGT. This CDR3 is 16 amino acids long. CDR3 loop: CASSELVSGGVNEQFF. CDR3 coding DNA: TGTGCCAGCAGTGAACTAGTTAGCGGGGGGGTAAATGAGCAGTTCTTC.

Ten or more counts support this clone. The rearrangement links TRBV10-3 to TRBJ2-7, with 9 bases fitting TRBD1. V was clipped by 6 bases and J by 0 bases; unmatched bases: 3. There are 14 residues in the CDR3. CDR1 is ENHRY, CDR2 SYGVKD, per germline. The CDR3, as DNA: TGTGCCATCAGCCCGACAGGGGGCTCCTACGAGCAGTACTTC. It is translated as CAISPTGGSYEQYF.

This clone was picked up many times. The chain employs TRBV5-1 and TRBJ1-1; D gene unclear. Per germline, CDR1 SGHRS and CDR2 YFSETQ. The CDR3 sequence is 16 residues long. Trimming left V 5 bases short and J 0 bases short, with 17 bases between. The CDR3 nucleotides are TGCGCCAGCAGGGCCGGCCGGGGTCCCATGAACACTGAAGCTTTCTTT. This sequence encodes CASRAGRGPMNTEAFF. The variable domain in full, with the rest retrieved from reference TRBV5-1 and TRBJ1-1, is KAGVTQTPRYLIKTRGQQVTLSCSPISGHRSVSWYQQTPGQGLQFLFEYFSETQRNKGNFPGRFSGRQFSNSRSEMNVSTLELGDSALYLCASRAGRGPMNTEAFFGQGTRLTVV.

This clone was detected many times. J is TRBJ2-7 and V is TRBV7-3; the match to TRBD1 covers 9 bases. V dropped 5 bases and J dropped 6; count of bases not matched to a gene: 11. Germline V gives CDR1 SGHTA, CDR2 FQGTGA. The CDR3 contains 15 residues. The CDR3 region has the DNA TGTGCCAGCAGCCTAGGACAGGGGCTCTTACTCGAGCAGTACTTC. It specifies CASSLGQGLLLEQYF.

Ten or more counts support this clone. This chain uses TRBV18 with TRBJ1-6; TRBD1 agrees at 9 bases. With V trimmed by 3 bases and J by 6 bases, 0 bases remained unmatched. The CDR3 spans 14 residues. The germline CDR1 and CDR2 sequences are KGHSH and LQKENI. The chain's CDR3 is CASSPGQGNSPLHF. CDR3 nucleotide sequence: TGTGCCAGCTCACCGGGACAGGGTAATTCACCCCTCCACTTT.

The table lists this clone with many counts. Here the CDR3 reads CASSESQRGISPLHF. CDR3 nucleotide sequence: TGCGCCAGCAGCGAGAGCCAAAGGGGCATCTCACCCCTCCACTTT. The gene calls are TRBV5-1 and TRBJ1-6; TRBD1 is a possible D gene (5 bases). V dropped 4 bases and J dropped 10 bases, with 18 bases sitting between them. The CDR3 length is 15 residues. The germline V gene encodes CDR1 SGHRS and CDR2 YFSETQ.

In its sample, this clone was seen many times. V is TRBV6-4 and J is TRBJ1-1, with 9 positions matching TRBD1. CDR3 size: 17 residues. V was clipped by 2 bases and J by 0 bases; unmatched bases: 7. Germline-derived CDR1 and CDR2 are MRHNA and SNTAGT. The CDR3 region has the DNA TGTGCCAGCAGTGACGGGGACAGGGTTTTCATGAACACTGAAGCTTTCTTT. The encoded protein is CASSDGDRVFMNTEAFF.

This clone was observed a handful of times. The V call is TRBV7-8, the J call TRBJ2-5; the match to TRBD1 covers 10 bases. The DNA end lines up better with TRBJ2-7; the J call may be wrong. This CDR3 spans 15 amino acids. Germline lookup yields CDR1 SGHVS and CDR2 FQNEAQ. For the CDR3, the DNA is TGTGCCAGCAGCTTTTCCCCCGGACAGGGGGTCGAGCAGTACTTC. Protein: CASSFSPGQGVEQYF.

This clone was recorded a few times. The chain combines TRBV21-1 with TRBJ2-5; the D call in the table, TRBD1, was not verified against the DNA. With the DNA end fitting TRBJ2-7 better, the J assignment may be wrong. TRBV21-1 is annotated as a pseudogene. This CDR3 spans 15 amino acids. The CDR3 loop is CASSKRTGKTYEQYF. CDR3 bases: TGTGCCAGCAGCAAACGGACAGGGAAGACCTACGAGCAGTACTTC.

This clone has ten or more counts. The genes are TRBV5-1 and TRBJ2-3, with 8 positions matching TRBD2. The V segment lost 2 bases and the J segment 6 bases; nucleotides outside the gene matches: 14. Germline CDR1 is SGHRS and CDR2 is YFSETQ. The CDR3 is 17 amino acids. DNA for the CDR3: TGCGCCAGCAGCTTCACTGGTTCCGGGAGGGCCCAGGATACGCAGTATTTT. Translation gives CASSFTGSGRAQDTQYF.

This clone was recorded at least ten times. The chain carries TRBV11-2 and TRBJ1-3; 7 positions match TRBD1. The CDR3 sequence is 17 residues long. V was clipped by 1 base and J by 0 bases; unmatched bases: 6. Germline lookup yields CDR1 SGHAT and CDR2 FQNNGV. CDR3 region: CASSLVSTGVSGNTIYF. The DNA of the CDR3 is TGTGCCAGCAGCTTAGTCTCAACAGGGGTCTCTGGAAACACCATATATTTT.

This clone was seen at least ten times. V and J are TRBV6-6 and TRBJ2-5; 7 bases are a match to TRBD2. With V trimmed by 6 bases and J by 1 base, 5 bases remained unmatched. Germline CDR1 is MNHNY and CDR2 is SVGAGI (reference sequence). The CDR3 loop spans 14 amino acids. CDR3 residues: CASRLGGFQETQYF. CDR3 in DNA: TGTGCCAGCAGACTCGGGGGGTTCCAAGAGACCCAGTACTTC.

This clone was counted many times. The V gene is TRBV6-1, the J gene TRBJ1-2, with TRBD1 identical over 8 bases. V was clipped by 3 bases and J by 8 bases; unmatched bases: 8. CDR1 MNHNS and CDR2 SASEGT come from the germline V gene. The CDR3 contains 14 residues. The CDR3 loop reads CASSEARQGRGYTF. CDR3 sequence (DNA): TGTGCCAGCAGTGAGGCCCGACAGGGGCGAGGCTACACCTTC.

This clone was seen repeatedly, ten times or more. This chain links TRBV10-3 with TRBJ1-2; possible D gene TRBD1, 6 bases. CDR1 is ENHRY, CDR2 SYGVKD, per germline. The CDR3 spans 14 residues. V was trimmed by 7 bases and J by 7 bases, leaving 19 bases between them. Here the CDR3 reads CAIIHEQGLGGYTF. The CDR3 DNA reads TGTGCCATCATTCACGAGCAGGGGCTGGGTGGCTACACCTTC.

This clone was found many times. The genes are TRBV5-1 and TRBJ2-1; 7 bases line up with TRBD1. The CDR3 is 13 residues long. V trimming: 4 bases; J trimming: 3 bases; junction bases outside the gene matches: 1. CDR1 SGHRS and CDR2 YFSETQ come from the germline V gene. The CDR3 spells CASSRDSYNEQFF. The CDR3 DNA reads TGCGCCAGCAGCCGGGACAGCTACAATGAGCAGTTCTTC.

This clone was counted many times. The chain uses TRBV5-4 and TRBJ2-7, with D perhaps TRBD2 (6 bases). V was clipped by 4 bases and J by 4 bases, with 24 bases between them. CDR3 size: 17 residues. Germline loops: CDR1 SGHNT, CDR2 YYREEE (reference sequence). The CDR3 region is CASSPRPGTRFYYEQYF. The DNA of the CDR3 is TGTGCCAGCAGCCCCCGCCCCGGGACTCGGTTTTATTACGAGCAGTACTTC.

This clone was counted between two and nine times. Relative to the germline gene, one junction end is altered; a read error may explain this. The chain has TRBV25-1 and TRBJ1-2, with D possibly matching TRBD1 (6 bases). Germline-derived CDR1 and CDR2 are MGHDK and SYGVNS. This CDR3 contains 15 residues. For the CDR3, the DNA is TGTGCCAGCAGTGTCCGCTCCAGGGGCGGCGTTGGCCACACCTTC. Amino acids: CASSVRSRGGVGHTF.

At least ten counts were recorded for this clone. CDR3 bases: TGTGCCATCACCCACAGGGGGCTAGACACAGATACGCAGTATTTT. Protein: CAITHRGLDTDTQYF. This chain connects TRBV10-3 to TRBJ2-3; the match to TRBD1 covers 9 bases. Losses at the gene ends were 7 bases for V and 2 bases for J; bases not matched to a gene: 7. CDR3 length: 15 amino acids. Per germline, CDR1 ENHRY and CDR2 SYGVKD.

This clone showed up many times. The CDR3 reads CASSPRGGNQPQHF. CDR3 nucleotides: TGTGCCAGCTCACCACGCGGGGGCAATCAGCCCCAGCATTTT. This rearrangement joins TRBV18 to TRBJ1-5; D is undetermined. The CDR3 loop spans 14 amino acids. Trimming took off 1 base at V and 2 bases at J, with 6 bases between the two ends. CDR1 and CDR2 from the germline V gene are KGHSH and LQKENI.